This T cell receptor (beta chain) was identified in a study of blood T cell repertoires in COVID-19. Study details: Donors in the United States, Italy and Spain gave samples during acute or convalescent COVID-19. Sample material is recorded as cDNA or gDNA derived from T cells, B-cell-depleted T cells, or PBMCs.

The data were produced by immunoSEQ multiplex PCR, yet TCRdb's version contains in-frame clones alone and is incomplete. This sample has around 60,000 clones, with about 83% found just once. Seattle patient enrollment occurred during active infection, with longitudinal follow-up thereafter. V lost 0 bases, J lost 4 bases, and 3 bases stayed unmatched. Germline CDR1 reads SGHRS; CDR2 reads YFSETQ. This CDR3 has 14 amino acids. This TCR derives from a man between 45 and 60 years old with COVID-19, enrolled during active disease. The chain uses TRBV5-1 and TRBJ1-2; 7 bases map to TRBD1. The sample taken for sequencing was peripheral blood. The CDR3 loop reads CASSLEGTAYGYTF. The CDR3, as DNA: TGCGCCAGCAGCTTGGAGGGGACAGCCTATGGCTACACCTTC.